This TCR beta chain was identified in a study of T cell responses to AZD1222 COVID-19 vaccine. This CDR3 is built from 17 residues. After removal of 10 bases from V and 1 base from J, the junction contained 14 bases not matched to a gene. CDR1 is SGHNT and CDR2 is YENEEA in the germline V gene. Concerning this clone itself: Its matching antigen is unknown.

The study's findings and limits: A mostly white British donor set with more females was recruited, and clonal diversity was possibly underestimated. Only five to seven individuals given AZD1222 were seropositive at baseline. With two AZD1222 doses given, Spike-specific TCR breadth and depth both rose.

The data were produced by immunoSEQ multiplex PCR, yet TCRdb's version contains in-frame clones alone and is incomplete. The top ten hold about 14% of the sample, which has about 54,000 clones, about 89% seen once. Timing groups of about 4 and about 12 weeks for second doses were pooled. The TCR comes from an adult who received the AZD1222 COVID-19 vaccine. Sample: peripheral blood, taken 28 days after the second AZD1222 dose. The rearrangement links TRBV11-3 to TRBJ2-2; 8 bases line up with TRBD2. CDR3 bases: TGTGCCACAAGATGGGGAGCGGGAGAAGGGAACACCGGGGAGCTGTTTTTT. Its translation: CATRWGAGEGNTGELFF.